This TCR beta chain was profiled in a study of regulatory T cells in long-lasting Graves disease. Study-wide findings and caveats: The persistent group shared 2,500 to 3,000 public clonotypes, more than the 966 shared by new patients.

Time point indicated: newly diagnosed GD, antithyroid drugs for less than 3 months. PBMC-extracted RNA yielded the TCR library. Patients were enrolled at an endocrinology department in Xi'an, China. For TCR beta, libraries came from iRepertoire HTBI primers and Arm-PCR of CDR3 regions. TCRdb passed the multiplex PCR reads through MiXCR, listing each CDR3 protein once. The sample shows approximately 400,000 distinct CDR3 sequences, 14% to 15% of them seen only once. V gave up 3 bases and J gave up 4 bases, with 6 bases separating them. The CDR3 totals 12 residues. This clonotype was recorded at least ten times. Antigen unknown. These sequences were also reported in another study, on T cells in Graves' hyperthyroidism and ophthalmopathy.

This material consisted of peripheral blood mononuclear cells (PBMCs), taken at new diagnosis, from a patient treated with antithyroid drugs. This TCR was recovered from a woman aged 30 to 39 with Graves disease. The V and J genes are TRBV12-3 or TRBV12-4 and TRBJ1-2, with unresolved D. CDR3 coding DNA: TGTGCCAGCAGTTTCCTCGGCTATGGCTACACCTTC. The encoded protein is CASSFLGYGYTF.